The 23 T cell receptor beta chains in this list originate from one sample, sequenced in a study of Graves' ophthalmopathy and Graves' hyperthyroidism. CDR3 regions of TCR beta were amplified from RNA transcripts. HTBI-primed first-round RT-PCR preceded second-round multiplex PCR. TCRdb processed the multiplex PCR reads anew with MiXCR; each CDR3 protein has one entry. The sample has roughly 350,000 distinct CDR3 sequences, approximately 18% seen once. The sequenced material came from peripheral blood. These receptors came from an adult woman with stable Graves' hyperthyroidism.

This clonotype was found many times. V usage is TRBV6-5 and J usage is TRBJ2-7, with a weak D call TRBD1 (5 bases). Germline values: CDR1 MNHEY, CDR2 SVGAGI. The length of the CDR3 is 15 residues. V was pared by 4 bases and J by 4 bases, with 17 bases between. CDR3 in amino acids: CASSSMGPPVYEQYF. The CDR3 region has the DNA TGTGCCAGCAGTTCCATGGGGCCACCTGTTTACGAGCAGTACTTC.

This clonotype showed up many times. V is TRBV6-5 and J is TRBJ2-7; D remains unclear. Trimming left V 0 bases short and J 1 base short, with 7 bases between. Germline lookup yields CDR1 MNHEY and CDR2 SVGAGI. This CDR3 region has 14 residues. Here the CDR3 reads CASSYSSRSYEQYF. The DNA of the CDR3 is TGTGCCAGCAGTTACTCCTCCAGGTCCTACGAGCAGTACTTC.

This clonotype was detected ten times or more. This chain links TRBV5-1 with TRBJ2-7, with TRBD1 as a possible D gene (6 bases). The CDR3 has 12 amino acids. V lost 4 bases, J lost 6 bases, and 11 bases lay in between. Germline-derived CDR1 and CDR2 are SGHRS and YFSETQ. For the CDR3, the DNA is TGCGCCAGCAGCGTACAGGGTTCCGAGCAGTACTTC. It yields the protein CASSVQGSEQYF.

The sample holds a few counts of this clonotype. The rearrangement joins TRBV29-1 to TRBJ2-2; the D is unclear. The V end was cut by 2 bases, the J end by 5 bases, with 12 bases between. The CDR3 covers 14 residues. The V gene's germline CDR1 is SQVTM and CDR2 ANQGSEA. CDR3 in amino acids: CSVESGVRTGELFF. CDR3 nucleotides: TGCAGCGTTGAATCTGGGGTGAGGACCGGGGAGCTGTTTTTT.

This clonotype was counted at least ten times. This chain connects TRBV6-5 to TRBJ1-5, with 8 bases aligning to TRBD1. The CDR3 extends over 15 amino acids. The V segment lost 3 bases and the J segment 9 bases; nucleotides outside the gene matches: 10. CDR1 MNHEY and CDR2 SVGAGI come from the germline V gene. CDR3 in DNA: TGTGCCAGCAGTTATCAGACAGGGGAAACAGGGCCCCAGCATTTT. Translated: CASSYQTGETGPQHF.

This chain links TRBV4-3 with TRBJ2-5; 9 bases map to TRBD1. The ends lost 3 bases at V and 2 bases at J; junction bases unmatched: 10. The length of the CDR3 is 17 residues. Germline CDR1 LGHNA, CDR2 YSLEER. CDR3 coding DNA: TGCGCCAGCAGCCACCCCGGAAGGGACAGGGTTCAAGAGACCCAGTACTTC. Translation: CASSHPGRDRVQETQYF.

With regard to this clonotype: A read error may explain this, as a much larger clone is one base away. The CDR3 DNA reads TGTGCCAGCAGCTTTAGGGGGAACACCGGGGAGCTGTTTTTT. Amino acids: CASSFRGNTGELFF. The chain carries TRBV7-3 and TRBJ2-2, with D tentatively TRBD1 (5 bases). This CDR3 region has 14 residues. Between the trimmed V and J ends, which lost 3 bases and 1 base, there was a span of 6 bases. Germline V gene data show CDR1 as SGHTA and CDR2 as FQGTGA.

In its sample, this clonotype was seen many times. The chain employs TRBV10-3 and TRBJ2-7; TRBD1 matches at 7 bases. The germline V gene encodes CDR1 ENHRY and CDR2 SYGVKD. Trimming cost V 6 bases and J 0 bases; bases outside gene matches: 5. This CDR3 region has 14 residues. The CDR3 sequence: CAIRPRDSSYEQYF. The CDR3 DNA reads as TGTGCCATCAGGCCTCGGGACAGCTCCTACGAGCAGTACTTC.

The chain recombines TRBV5-5 with TRBJ2-5, with TRBD2 matching 8 bases. This CDR3 is 16 amino acids long. Germline loops: CDR1 SGHKS, CDR2 YYEKEE (reference sequence). J lost 3 bases, V lost 1 base, and 8 bases had no gene match. The DNA of the CDR3 is TGTGCCAGCAGCTTGCCCCTCCGGGGGGGGAAAGAGACCCAGTACTTC. Encoded protein: CASSLPLRGGKETQYF. Variable domain in full (rest from reference TRBV5-5 and TRBJ2-5): DAGVTQSPTHLIKTRGQQVTLRCSPISGHKSVSWYQQVLGQGPQFIFQYYEKEERGRGNFPDRFSARQFPNYSSELNVNALLLGDSALYLCASSLPLRGGKETQYFGPGTRLLVL.

This clonotype was observed at least ten times. The J gene is TRBJ2-7, the V gene TRBV7-2; D is perhaps TRBD1 or TRBD2 (5 bases each). Germline V CDR1 and CDR2: SGHTA, FQGNSA. This CDR3 spans 13 amino acids. Trimming pared 1 base from V and 9 bases from J, leaving 13 bases between. CDR3 region: CASSLGGTPAQYF. CDR3 bases: TGTGCCAGCAGCTTAGGAGGGACCCCAGCGCAGTACTTC.

This clonotype turned up a few times. Given the absence of the conserved phenylalanine or tryptophan at the CDR3 end, a read error is likely. The rearrangement joins TRBV20-1 to TRBJ1-1, with D maybe TRBD1 (5 bases). The CDR3 is made up of 16 amino acids. Germline V lookup: CDR1 DFQATT, CDR2 SNEGSKA (reference sequence). The ends were cut back, 0 bases at V and 1 base at J, with 15 bases in the middle. DNA of the CDR3: TGCAGTGCTAGAGATATGGGGGATCGGACGAACACTGAAGCTTTCTCT. Protein: CSARDMGDRTNTEAFS.

In its sample, this clonotype was seen many times. V gene TRBV28 combines with J gene TRBJ2-5, with TRBD2 matching 13 bases. V was clipped by 4 bases and J by 5 bases; unmatched bases: 4. The CDR3 runs to 15 residues. Germline V gene data show CDR1 as MDHEN and CDR2 as SYDVKM. The CDR3 DNA follows: TGTGCCAGCAGTTCAACTAGCGGGAGGGAGGAGACCCAGTACTTC. As protein: CASSSTSGREETQYF.

The chain joins TRBV20-1 to TRBJ2-7; D is uncertain. V was cut by 3 bases and J by 3 bases, with 15 bases left in between. The germline CDR1 and CDR2 sequences are DFQATT and SNEGSKA (reference sequence). The CDR3 is made up of 14 amino acids. This CDR3 is CSASPQSPIYEQYF. For the CDR3, the DNA is TGCAGTGCTAGTCCCCAGTCCCCCATCTACGAGCAGTACTTC.

This clonotype was seen many times. The germline gene is not matched at one end of the junction; a read error may be the cause. The chain links TRBV12-3 or TRBV12-4 to TRBJ2-4; 9 nucleotides align to TRBD1. The CDR3 has 14 amino acids. The CDR3 sequence: CASSVRDRENIKYF. CDR3 nucleotides: TGTGCCAGCAGTGTCCGGGACAGGGAAAACATTAAGTACTTC.

This clonotype was seen many times. It may be a read error: a sequence one base away is much more abundant. The V and J genes are TRBV7-6 and TRBJ2-7; possible D gene TRBD2, 6 bases. The CDR3 is 15 amino acids. CDR1 and CDR2 (germline): SGHVS, FNYEAQ. This CDR3 is CASSLELATSYGQYF. The CDR3 bases are TGTGCCAGCAGCTTAGAGCTAGCGACGTCCTACGGGCAGTACTTC.

This clonotype was found many times. The rearrangement uses TRBV7-2 and TRBJ1-2; 7 bases match TRBD1. Trimming took 2 bases from V and 7 from J; bases not matched to a gene: 7. The germline CDR1 and CDR2 sequences are SGHTA and FQGNSA. CDR3 length: 14 residues. In DNA, the CDR3 is TGTGCCAGCAGCTTAAGTCCCGAGGGGGCTGGCTACACCTTC. The encoded protein is CASSLSPEGAGYTF.

This clonotype has at least ten counts. This rearrangement joins TRBV6-2 or TRBV6-3 to TRBJ2-7; unclear D gene. The length of the CDR3 is 14 residues. Looked up from germline, CDR1 is MNHEY and CDR2 is SVGEGT. Trimming left V 5 bases short and J 5 bases short, with 16 bases between. The CDR3 bases are TGTGCCAGCAGTCTCAGACTCAAGCTTCACGAGCAGTACTTC. Residues: CASSLRLKLHEQYF.

The chain has TRBV12-5 and TRBJ1-5; D is ambiguous. The germline V and J ends were trimmed by 2 bases and 5 bases, with 7 bases remaining between them. The germline V gene encodes CDR1 LGHNT and CDR2 FRNRAP. This CDR3 has 13 amino acids. CDR3 amino acids: CASGLKNHQPQHF. The CDR3 coding sequence is TGTGCTAGTGGTTTGAAGAATCATCAGCCCCAGCATTTT.

This clonotype was counted many times. The J gene is TRBJ1-5, the V gene TRBV29-1, with D possibly TRBD1 on 5 matching bases. The CDR3 sequence is 12 residues long. Between the trimmed V and J ends, which lost 4 bases and 5 bases, there was a span of 9 bases. Per germline, CDR1 SQVTM and CDR2 ANQGSEA. CDR3 DNA sequence: TGCAGCGTTGCGACAGAAGATCAGCCCCAGCATTTT. This codes for CSVATEDQPQHF.

This clonotype was recorded many times. The gene calls are TRBV4-3 and TRBJ1-2; TRBD1 agrees at 7 bases. Germline CDR1 reads LGHNA; CDR2 reads YSLEER. This CDR3 region has 15 residues. V dropped 1 base and J dropped 5; count of bases not matched to a gene: 7. For the CDR3, the DNA is TGCGCCAGCAGCCAAGGTGGGACAGTTAGTTATGGCTACACCTTC. This sequence encodes CASSQGGTVSYGYTF.

Only one count was recorded for this clonotype. A much larger clone is a single base away; this may be a read error. V is TRBV11-2 and J is TRBJ1-1; D not certain. The CDR3 runs to 15 residues. Germline values: CDR1 SGHAT, CDR2 FQNNGV. The CDR3 DNA follows: TGTGCCAGCAGCTCCGAGATGCGCGCGAACACTGGAGCTTTCTTT. This encodes CASSSEMRANTGAFF.

V usage is TRBV7-7 and J usage is TRBJ2-2; TRBD2 agrees at 8 bases. In germline, CDR1 is SSHAT, CDR2 FNYEAQ (reference sequence). V gave up 4 bases and J gave up 3 bases; unmatched junction bases: 13. This CDR3 has 18 residues. The CDR3 nucleotides read TGTGCCAGCAGCTCGGAAGCCGGGAGGGCCCCACACACCGGGGAGCTGTTTTTT. This sequence encodes CASSSEAGRAPHTGELFF.

This clonotype was seen only a few times. The rearrangement uses TRBV7-9 and TRBJ1-5; no reliable D call. V lost 0 bases and J lost 5, with 5 bases in between. Germline values: CDR1 SEHNR, CDR2 FQNEAQ (reference sequence). This CDR3 contains 13 residues. CDR3 nucleotides: TGTGCCAGCAGCTTAGCGGGCTATCAGCCCCAGCATTTT. Translation gives CASSLAGYQPQHF.